Each of the 30 T cell receptor beta chains below was sequenced from the same sample in a study of T cell responses to AZD1222 COVID-19 vaccine. Repertoires were generated with immunoSEQ multiplex PCR, while TCRdb's copy carries only in-frame clones and drops some. Of more than 120,000 clones in the sample, under 95% are singletons; the top ten hold roughly 5%. Specimen: peripheral blood, collected on day 0 of AZD1222 vaccination. Receptors originate from an adult in good health.

This sequence joins TRBV3-1 (or the pseudogene TRBV3-2) and TRBJ1-2; a possible D gene is TRBD1 (6 bases). Trimming removed 4 bases from V and 7 bases from J, with 13 bases in between. The germline CDR1 and CDR2 sequences are LGHDT and YNNKEL (reference sequence). The CDR3 runs 13 residues. Here the CDR3 reads CASSLRGNGGYTF. The CDR3 DNA reads TGTGCCAGCAGCCTAAGGGGGAATGGTGGCTACACCTTC.

This chain joins TRBV11-2 and TRBJ1-2; D unclear. Germline V gene lookup returns CDR1 SGHAT and CDR2 FQNNGV. V dropped 6 bases and J dropped 4 bases, with 9 bases sitting between them. The CDR3 consists of 12 residues. The DNA for the CDR3 is TGTGCCAGCAGACGGACCAGCTATGGCTACACCTTC. Protein sequence: CASRRTSYGYTF. Full variable domain (outside the CDR3, taken from reference TRBV11-2 and TRBJ1-2): EAGVAQSPRYKIIEKRQSVAFWCNPISGHATLYWYQQILGQGPKLLIQFQNNGVVDDSQLPKDRFSAERLKGVDSTLKIQPAKLEDSAVYLCASRRTSYGYTFGSGTRLTVV.

V is TRBV4-3 and J is TRBJ2-1; maybe TRBD2 (6 bases). The CDR3 spans 16 residues. Trimming removed 0 bases at V and 9 bases at J, with 18 bases between. The germline gives CDR1 LGHNA, CDR2 YSLEER. The CDR3 here is CASSQDSGSPMVEQFF. The CDR3 nucleotides are TGCGCCAGCAGCCAAGATAGCGGCAGCCCGATGGTTGAGCAGTTCTTC.

The chain recombines TRBV5-1 with TRBJ1-1; the D gene is possibly TRBD1 (6 bases). Germline CDR1 and CDR2: SGHRS and YFSETQ. V lost 5 bases to trimming and J lost 8 bases, with 13 bases between them. The CDR3 loop spans 12 amino acids. The CDR3 sequence is CASRYGQTEAFF. The CDR3 DNA follows: TGCGCCAGCAGGTATGGACAGACCGAAGCTTTCTTT.

This sequence joins TRBV18 and TRBJ1-1; D unclear. From germline, CDR1 is KGHSH and CDR2 LQKENI. Trimming cost V 2 bases and J 1 base, with 11 bases left between them. The CDR3 contains 15 residues. The CDR3 sequence is CASSPRQAQNTEAFF. DNA of the CDR3: TGTGCCAGCTCACCAAGGCAGGCACAGAACACTGAAGCTTTCTTT.

J is TRBJ1-2 and V is TRBV9; the match to TRBD1 covers 9 bases. Trimming took 2 bases from V and 8 from J; bases not matched to a gene: 13. The CDR3 has 16 residues. CDR1 and CDR2 (germline): SGDLS, YYNGEE. The CDR3 coding sequence is TGTGCCAGCAGCGTCGCTCGGGACAGGGTTCAGGAAGGCTACACCTTC. Its translation: CASSVARDRVQEGYTF.

The V call is TRBV7-9, the J call TRBJ2-4, with D perhaps matching TRBD1 (5 bases). Looked up from germline, CDR1 is SEHNR and CDR2 is FQNEAQ (reference sequence). The CDR3 is 14 residues long. V lost 5 bases and J 8 bases, leaving 16 bases between the germline ends. Here the CDR3 reads CASSRNQGLDIQYF. The CDR3 nucleotides are TGTGCCAGCAGCCGGAATCAGGGTTTAGACATTCAGTACTTC.

J is TRBJ1-2 and V is TRBV7-9; the D gene is possibly TRBD1 (6 bases). The CDR3 consists of 12 residues. CDR1 is SEHNR, CDR2 FQNEAQ, per germline (reference sequence). The V gene lost 2 bases and the J gene lost 8 bases, with 9 bases spanning the gap. This CDR3 is CASSLTGSGYTF. The CDR3 DNA reads TGTGCCAGCAGCTTAACAGGGTCAGGCTACACCTTC.

J is TRBJ2-7 and V is TRBV28, with 12 bases identical to TRBD1. Trimming cost V 6 bases and J 4 bases; bases outside gene matches: 19. This CDR3 region has 19 residues. CDR1 is MDHEN and CDR2 is SYDVKM in the germline V gene. The CDR3 spells CASRPPGQGAHLGAYEQYF. The CDR3 DNA follows: TGTGCCAGCAGGCCACCGGGACAGGGGGCCCACCTGGGAGCGTACGAGCAGTACTTC.

The chain employs TRBV2 and TRBJ1-2; D remains ambiguous. Deletions cut 5 bases from V and 6 bases from J, with 19 bases between. CDR3 size: 15 residues. Germline lookup yields CDR1 SNHLY and CDR2 FYNNEI. The CDR3 sequence: CASSLGATTGHGYTF. CDR3 DNA sequence: TGTGCCAGCAGTCTTGGTGCGACAACCGGCCATGGCTACACCTTC. The full variable domain, with the rest looked up from reference TRBV2 and TRBJ1-2, is EPEVTQTPSHQVTQMGQEVILRCVPISNHLYFYWYRQILGQKVEFLVSFYNNEISEKSEIFDDQFSVERPDGSNFTLKIRSTKLEDSAMYFCASSLGATTGHGYTFGSGTRLTVV.

The chain recombines TRBV24-1 with TRBJ1-2, with D maybe TRBD1 (5 bases). V lost 3 bases to trimming and J lost 7 bases, with 8 bases between them. The CDR3 totals 12 residues. Germline loops: CDR1 KGHDR, CDR2 SFDVKD. Here the CDR3 reads CATSDGASGYTF. CDR3 DNA sequence: TGTGCCACCAGTGATGGGGCATCTGGCTACACCTTC.

The gene calls are TRBV19 and TRBJ1-2; TRBD1 might be the D (5 bases). In germline, CDR1 is LNHDA, CDR2 SQIVND (reference sequence). The CDR3 runs to 13 residues. V dropped 8 bases and J dropped 0 bases, with 10 bases sitting between them. CDR3 amino acids: CASWGGTNYGYTF. The CDR3, as DNA: TGTGCCAGTTGGGGGGGGACTAACTATGGCTACACCTTC. Drawing the rest from reference TRBV19 and TRBJ1-2, the complete variable domain is DGGITQSPKYLFRKEGQNVTLSCEQNLNHDAMYWYRQDPGQGLRLIYYSQIVNDFQKGDIAEGYSVSREKKESFPLTVTSAQKNPTAFYLCASWGGTNYGYTFGSGTRLTVV.

V is TRBV15 and J is TRBJ1-3; no clear D. Germline V gives CDR1 LNHNV, CDR2 YYDKDF (reference sequence). Trimming removed 0 bases at V and 0 bases at J, with 6 bases between. The CDR3 totals 15 residues. The CDR3 sequence is CATSRDRSSGNTIYF. CDR3 in DNA: TGTGCCACCAGCAGAGATAGGAGCTCTGGAAACACCATATATTTT.

This clone has a handful of counts. This chain connects TRBV5-1 to TRBJ2-7; 8 bases line up with TRBD2. The germline V gene encodes CDR1 SGHRS and CDR2 YFSETQ. The CDR3 extends over 16 amino acids. V shed 3 bases and J 0 bases; nucleotides not matched to a gene: 8. CDR3 amino acids: CASSSSTSVRSYEQYF. DNA of the CDR3: TGCGCCAGCAGCTCATCGACTAGCGTTCGCTCCTACGAGCAGTACTTC.

V and J are TRBV7-9 and TRBJ2-3; D is possibly TRBD1 (6 bases). The CDR3 runs to 17 residues. Trimming removed 1 base from V and 1 base from J, with 15 bases in between. The germline V gene encodes CDR1 SEHNR and CDR2 FQNEAQ (reference sequence). The CDR3 DNA is TGTGCCAGCAGCTTAGTAGGGGGAAGAGGGGGCACAGATACGCAGTATTTT. As protein: CASSLVGGRGGTDTQYF.

This sequence joins TRBV7-9 and TRBJ1-3, with 7 bases that match TRBD1. V shed 9 bases and J 4 bases; nucleotides not matched to a gene: 9. The CDR3 runs to 14 residues. Per germline, CDR1 SEHNR and CDR2 FQNEAQ (reference sequence). The CDR3 here is CASLQGTLGNTIYF. The DNA for the CDR3 is TGTGCCAGTCTACAGGGGACGCTGGGAAACACCATATATTTT.

The chain is built from TRBV27 and TRBJ2-1, with 7 bases that match TRBD2. Germline V gives CDR1 MNHEY, CDR2 SMNVEV (reference sequence). This CDR3 comprises 16 residues. Trimming removed 5 bases from V and 0 bases from J; junction bases left unmatched: 7. The CDR3 protein is CASSARTRPSYNEQFF. The CDR3 DNA reads TGTGCCAGCAGTGCGAGGACTAGACCCTCCTACAATGAGCAGTTCTTC.

This clone has just one count. This rearrangement joins TRBV4-1 to TRBJ1-4, with 9 positions matching TRBD1. Germline-derived CDR1 and CDR2 are MGHRA and YSYEKL. The CDR3 has 16 residues. The V and J ends lost 3 bases and 8 bases, in that order; junction bases with no gene match: 10. The CDR3 loop is CASSHPPGQGGEKLFF. The CDR3 coding sequence is TGCGCCAGCAGCCACCCGCCGGGACAGGGCGGCGAAAAACTGTTTTTT.

The V and J genes are TRBV6-5 and TRBJ1-5; 10 nucleotides match TRBD1. Germline loops: CDR1 MNHEY, CDR2 SVGAGI. With 6 bases clipped from V and 5 bases from J, the junction kept 7 bases outside the gene matches. The CDR3 runs 15 residues. Here the CDR3 DNA reads TGTGCCAGCAGCTGGACAGGGGGGTACGATCAGCCCCAGCATTTT. Translating gives CASSWTGGYDQPQHF.

V is TRBV6-4 and J is TRBJ1-2; no firm D call. The CDR3 spans 10 residues. Per the germline V gene, CDR1 is MRHNA and CDR2 is SNTAGT. Trimming removed 7 bases at V and 6 bases at J, with 6 bases between. As DNA, the CDR3 is TGTGCCAGCACCCAGAATGGCTACACCTTC. As protein: CASTQNGYTF.

This clone was detected once. V and J are TRBV12-5 and TRBJ1-5; D not certain. Germline V CDR1 and CDR2: LGHNT, FRNRAP. The CDR3 contains 13 residues. V shed 2 bases and J shed 4 bases, with 6 bases lying between them. CDR3: CASGLRGNQPQHF. The CDR3 DNA sequence: TGTGCTAGTGGTTTGAGAGGGAATCAGCCCCAGCATTTT.

The gene calls are TRBV28 and TRBJ1-2, with D unresolved. The V end lost 3 bases, the J end lost 3 bases, and 5 bases lay between the germline ends. Germline CDR1 and CDR2: MDHEN and SYDVKM. CDR3 length: 12 amino acids. CDR3 sequence: CASSFTDYGYTF. CDR3 DNA: TGTGCCAGCAGTTTTACAGACTATGGCTACACCTTC.

CDR3 coding DNA: TGTGCCAGCAGCCGTCGGGACTACGAGCAGTACTTC. It translates to CASSRRDYEQYF. V is TRBV3-1 (or the pseudogene TRBV3-2) and J is TRBJ2-7; TRBD2 might be the D (5 bases). The V and J ends lost 4 bases and 3 bases respectively, with 7 bases between them. The germline V gene has CDR1 LGHDT and CDR2 YNNKEL (reference sequence). The length of the CDR3 is 12 residues.

This clone was counted once. This sequence joins TRBV7-2 and TRBJ1-2; the D is unclear. V lost 6 bases and J lost 2, with 4 bases in between. Per germline, CDR1 SGHTA and CDR2 FQGNSA. The CDR3 consists of 11 residues. This CDR3 is CASRVNYGYTF. In DNA form, the CDR3 reads TGTGCCAGCAGGGTCAACTATGGCTACACCTTC. Combining the CDR3 with reference TRBV7-2 and TRBJ1-2 gives the whole variable domain GAGVSQSPSNKVTEKGKDVELRCDPISGHTALYWYRQSLGQGLEFLIYFQGNSAPDKSGLPSDRFSAERTGGSVSTLTIQRTQQEDSAVYLCASRVNYGYTFGSGTRLTVV.

The rearrangement joins TRBV6-5 to TRBJ2-1, with D perhaps TRBD2 (6 bases). The ends were cut back, 1 base at V and 7 bases at J, with 14 bases in the middle. This CDR3 is built from 15 residues. Germline CDR1 reads MNHEY; CDR2 reads SVGAGI. This chain's CDR3 is CASSYFLTSGNEQFF. CDR3 coding DNA: TGTGCCAGCAGTTACTTCCTGACTAGTGGTAATGAGCAGTTCTTC.

The rearrangement joins TRBV10-3 to TRBJ2-2; D might be TRBD1 (6 bases). The CDR3 runs 14 residues. Germline CDR1 and CDR2: ENHRY and SYGVKD. Trimming took off 7 bases at V and 1 base at J, with 10 bases between the two ends. The CDR3, as DNA: TGTGCCATCACTGGGACACTGAACACCGGGGAGCTGTTTTTT. The encoded protein is CAITGTLNTGELFF.

This clone was picked up one time. The chain joins TRBV4-1 to TRBJ1-2; 7 bases agree with TRBD1. This CDR3 is 14 amino acids long. Germline-derived CDR1 and CDR2 are MGHRA and YSYEKL. V shed 1 base, J shed 4 bases, and the junction held 3 bases outside the gene matches. The CDR3 loop is CASSQGQGSYGYTF. The CDR3 DNA is TGCGCCAGCAGCCAAGGACAGGGTAGCTATGGCTACACCTTC.

The chain recombines TRBV6-5 with TRBJ1-3; weak D call: TRBD1 (5 bases). The germline CDR1 and CDR2 sequences are MNHEY and SVGAGI. The CDR3 contains 15 residues. The V and J ends lost 5 bases and 0 bases respectively, with 11 bases between them. In nucleotides, the CDR3 is TGTGCCAGCAGTAGGGACGGACTCTCTGGAAACACCATATATTTT. It yields the protein CASSRDGLSGNTIYF.

This clone has a handful of counts. The CDR3 loop reads CASSPTGYEQYF. As DNA, the CDR3 is TGTGCCAGTAGCCCTACAGGCTACGAGCAGTACTTC. The V gene is TRBV19, the J gene TRBJ2-7; D perhaps matches TRBD1 (5 bases). This CDR3 region has 12 residues. V lost 6 bases to trimming and J lost 3 bases, with 9 bases between them. Per the germline V gene, CDR1 is LNHDA and CDR2 is SQIVND (reference sequence).

This chain connects TRBV6-5 to TRBJ2-1; D uncertain. Trimming removed 6 bases from V and 5 bases from J, with 8 bases in between. The germline V gene has CDR1 MNHEY and CDR2 SVGAGI. The CDR3 extends over 12 amino acids. CDR3 residues: CASRPSHNEQFF. CDR3 sequence (DNA): TGTGCCAGCAGACCGTCCCACAATGAGCAGTTCTTC.